One sample yielded the 11 T cell receptor beta chains listed below, sequenced in a study of CD8+CD57+ T cells in acquired aplastic anemia. TCR beta VDJ and CDR3 were profiled, and genomic DNA was the template. TCRdb passed the reads through MiXCR, listing each CDR3 protein once. The repertoire includes 50,000 to 65,000 distinct CDR3 sequences, roughly 60% of them detected once, and about 16% sits in the top ten. Patients picked for sequencing had shown CD8+CD57+ cell expansion detected by flow cytometry. Material: sorted CD4+, CD8+, or CD8+CD57+ T cells (not recorded which) from PBMCs. Receptors originate from a human donor with aplastic anemia.

The genes are TRBV15 and TRBJ2-2, with a tentative D call TRBD1 (7 bases). Germline-derived CDR1 and CDR2 are LNHNV and YYDKDF (reference sequence). The CDR3 has 15 residues. Trimming left V 7 bases short and J 5 bases short, with 17 bases between. In nucleotides, the CDR3 is TGTGCCACCACACCTCTTTCAGGGGGGACCGGGGAGCTGTTTTTT. Translation: CATTPLSGGTGELFF. The full variable domain, in which reference TRBV15 and TRBJ2-2 provide the parts outside the CDR3, is DAMVIQNPRYQVTQFGKPVTLSCSQTLNHNVMYWYQQKSSQAPKLLFHYYDKDFNNEADTPDNFQSRRPNTSFCFLDIRSPGLGDTAMYLCATTPLSGGTGELFFGEGSRLTVL.

In the case of this clonotype: At one boundary the junction diverges from the germline segment, which might be a read error. The chain recombines TRBV10-1 with TRBJ1-2; 7 bases agree with TRBD1. The CDR3 is 14 residues long. Germline V lookup: CDR1 WNHNN, CDR2 SYGVQD (reference sequence). The CDR3 here is CASSPTGQTYGYTF. The CDR3 DNA sequence: TGTGCCAGCAGTCCTACGGGACAGACCTATGGCTACACCTTC.

This clonotype was detected ten times or more. The J gene is TRBJ1-2, the V gene TRBV27; 9 bases are a match to TRBD1. The CDR3 extends over 17 amino acids. Germline V gene sequence: CDR1 MNHEY, CDR2 SMNVEV (reference sequence). With V trimmed by 0 bases and J by 6 bases, 11 bases remained unmatched. The CDR3 loop reads CASSLSWGQGLIDGYTF. The CDR3 DNA is TGTGCCAGCAGTTTATCGTGGGGACAGGGACTAATCGATGGCTACACCTTC.

This clonotype was detected many times. This rearrangement joins TRBV6-1 to TRBJ2-7, with D unresolved. Looked up from germline, CDR1 is MNHNS and CDR2 is SASEGT. The CDR3 runs 15 residues. V was clipped by 1 base and J by 2 bases, with 12 bases between them. The CDR3 region is CASSEVPRSAYEQYF. The CDR3 region has the DNA TGTGCCAGCAGTGAAGTCCCCAGATCAGCCTACGAGCAGTACTTC.

CDR3 region: CASSITGNQPQHF. The CDR3 DNA sequence: TGTGCCAGCAGCATTACAGGGAACCAGCCCCAGCATTTT. V is TRBV6-1 and J is TRBJ1-5; TRBD1 is a possible D gene (6 bases). The CDR3 has 13 amino acids. The V gene's germline CDR1 is MNHNS and CDR2 SASEGT. V was clipped by 6 bases and J by 7 bases, with 13 bases between them.

Judged by abundance, this clonotype is medium-sized. The gene calls are TRBV15 and TRBJ2-1; weak D call: TRBD1 (5 bases). Germline V gives CDR1 LNHNV, CDR2 YYDKDF (reference sequence). The CDR3 totals 13 residues. Deletions cut 8 bases from V and 10 bases from J, with 18 bases between. CDR3 bases: TGTGCCACCTCAGGGCAGGGCTTGAGGGAGCAGTTCTTC. This encodes CATSGQGLREQFF. Full variable domain (remainder filled in from reference TRBV15 and TRBJ2-1): DAMVIQNPRYQVTQFGKPVTLSCSQTLNHNVMYWYQQKSSQAPKLLFHYYDKDFNNEADTPDNFQSRRPNTSFCFLDIRSPGLGDTAMYLCATSGQGLREQFFGPGTRLTVL.

The genes are TRBV19 and TRBJ2-3; 7 nucleotides align to TRBD1. V shed 6 bases, J shed 4 bases, and the junction held 7 bases outside the gene matches. Germline V gives CDR1 LNHDA, CDR2 SQIVND (reference sequence). CDR3 length: 14 residues. The CDR3: CASRADRIADTQYF. CDR3 nucleotide sequence: TGTGCCAGTAGAGCGGACAGGATCGCAGATACGCAGTATTTT.

Of note for this clonotype: A much larger clone differs from this one at a single base, so this may be a read error. The chain uses TRBV5-4 and TRBJ2-1; perhaps TRBD2 as D (6 bases). CDR3 length: 14 residues. The germline V gene encodes CDR1 SGHNT and CDR2 YYREEE (reference sequence). The CDR3 DNA sequence: TGTGCCAGCAGCTGGAGGGGCTCCTACAATGAGCAGATCTTC. Its translation: CASSWRGSYNEQIF. Using reference TRBV5-4 and TRBJ2-1 for the parts outside the CDR3, the full variable domain is ETGVTQSPTHLIKTRGQQVTLRCSSQSGHNTVSWYQQALGQGPQFIFQYYREEENGRGNFPPRFSGLQFPNYSSELNVNALELDDSALYLCASSWRGSYNEQIFGPGTRLTVL.

The chain recombines TRBV6-5 with TRBJ2-7; D perhaps matches TRBD1 (6 bases). V was clipped by 2 bases and J by 3 bases, with 20 bases between them. This CDR3 has 17 amino acids. Per germline, CDR1 MNHEY and CDR2 SVGAGI. CDR3 sequence reads: CASSYRRDKGTYYEQYF. The CDR3 coding sequence is TGTGCCAGCAGTTACAGAAGGGACAAAGGAACTTACTACGAGCAGTACTTC.

This clonotype came up a few times. This chain connects TRBV29-1 to TRBJ2-1; D may be TRBD2 (5 bases). The CDR3 length is 15 residues. Looked up from germline, CDR1 is SQVTM and CDR2 is ANQGSEA. The V end lost 3 bases, the J end lost 4 bases, and 16 bases lay between the germline ends. The DNA for the CDR3 is TGCAGCGTTGAGGGAGAGGTCTGGCCGTACAATGAGCAGTTCTTC. Amino acids: CSVEGEVWPYNEQFF.

This clonotype was seen at least ten times. This chain connects TRBV7-2 to TRBJ1-5; possibly TRBD1 for D (6 bases). Per germline, CDR1 SGHTA and CDR2 FQGNSA. V lost 5 bases to trimming and J lost 5 bases, with 13 bases between them. The CDR3 covers 14 residues. DNA of the CDR3: TGTGCCAGCAGCCCCGTCAGGGGTGATCAGCCCCAGCATTTT. Amino acid sequence: CASSPVRGDQPQHF.